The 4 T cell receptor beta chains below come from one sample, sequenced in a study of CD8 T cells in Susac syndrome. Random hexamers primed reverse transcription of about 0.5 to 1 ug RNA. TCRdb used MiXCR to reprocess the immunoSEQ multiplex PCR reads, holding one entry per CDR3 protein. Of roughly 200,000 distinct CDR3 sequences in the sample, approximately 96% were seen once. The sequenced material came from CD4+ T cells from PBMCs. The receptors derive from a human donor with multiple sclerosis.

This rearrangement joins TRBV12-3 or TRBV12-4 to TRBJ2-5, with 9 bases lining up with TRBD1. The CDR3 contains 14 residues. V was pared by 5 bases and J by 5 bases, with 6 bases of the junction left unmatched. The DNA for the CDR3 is TGTGCCAGCAGTCCACGGACAGGGGAGGAGACCCAGTACTTC. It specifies CASSPRTGEETQYF.

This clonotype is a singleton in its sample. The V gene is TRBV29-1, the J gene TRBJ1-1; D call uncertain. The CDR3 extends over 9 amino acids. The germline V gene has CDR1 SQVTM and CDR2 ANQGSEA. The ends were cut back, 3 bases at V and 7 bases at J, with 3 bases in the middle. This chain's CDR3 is CSVDSEAFF. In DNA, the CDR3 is TGCAGCGTTGACAGTGAAGCTTTCTTT. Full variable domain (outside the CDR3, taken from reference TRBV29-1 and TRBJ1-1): SAVISQKPSRDICQRGTSLTIQCQVDSQVTMMFWYRQQPGQSLTLIATANQGSEATYESGFVIDKFPISRPNLTFSTLTVSNMSPEDSSIYLCSVDSEAFFGQGTRLTVV.

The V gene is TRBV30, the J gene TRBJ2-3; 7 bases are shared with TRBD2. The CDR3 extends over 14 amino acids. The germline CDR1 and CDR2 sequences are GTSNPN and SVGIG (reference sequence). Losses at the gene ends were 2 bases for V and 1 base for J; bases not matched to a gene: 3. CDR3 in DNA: TGTGCCTGGAGTCATGCGGGGGGCACAGATACGCAGTATTTT. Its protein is CAWSHAGGTDTQYF.

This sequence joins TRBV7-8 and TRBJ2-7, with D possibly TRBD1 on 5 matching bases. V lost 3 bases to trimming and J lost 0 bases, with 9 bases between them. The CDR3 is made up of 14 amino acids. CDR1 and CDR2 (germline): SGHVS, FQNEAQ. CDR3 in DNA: TGTGCCAGCAGCTTTGGGCAGGGCTCCTACGAGCAGTACTTC. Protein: CASSFGQGSYEQYF.